These 2 T cell receptor beta chains share one sample of origin, sequenced in a study of T-cell memory formation after mild COVID-19. TCRdb recomputed calls from the 5' RACE reads with MiXCR, one row per CDR3 protein. The table shows around 50,000 distinct CDR3 sequences, with roughly 12% occurring only once. The sample comprised PBMCs or a T cell subset sorted from them (not recorded which). These receptors were taken from a man aged 18 to 30 who had mild COVID-19 (a few samples of this study predate the infection). Cell type and time point are not known.

This clonotype was found many times. The chain is built from TRBV4-3 and TRBJ2-7, with D possibly being TRBD1 (5 bases). The CDR3 is made up of 13 amino acids. V lost 1 base to trimming and J lost 6 bases, with 10 bases between them. The germline V gene has CDR1 LGHNA and CDR2 YSLEER. DNA for the CDR3: TGCGCCAGCAGCCAAGTCCAGGGCGGCGAGCAGTACGTC. Translating gives CASSQVQGGEQYV.

This clonotype occurred a few times. The V and J genes are TRBV12-3 or TRBV12-4 and TRBJ2-1; tentative D call: TRBD2 (6 bases). Trimming removed 1 base from V and 3 bases from J, with 10 bases in between. The CDR3 has 15 residues. The DNA of the CDR3 is TGTGCCAGCAGTTTAGGGACTACCGACTACAATGAGCAGTTCTTC. This gives the protein CASSLGTTDYNEQFF.